The sequence of this T cell receptor (beta chain) was determined in a study of T-cell memory formation after mild COVID-19. Overall study results and limits: While clones contracting from day 15 to 85 were balanced between CD4 and CD8, later expanders leaned CD4+. Contracting clones localized mainly to CM and EM when CD4+ and mainly to EMRA when CD8+. Cross-reactive memory appears to have joined, as suggested by some responding clones showing up in pre-infection memory.

For this clonotype: What it binds is not known.

TCRdb redid the calling of the 5' RACE reads with MiXCR, one entry per CDR3 protein. The sample has approximately 480,000 distinct CDR3 sequences, roughly 20% seen once. CDR1 is MNHNS and CDR2 is SASEGT in the germline V gene. V trimming: 10 bases; J trimming: 2 bases; junction bases outside the gene matches: 10. This CDR3 region has 15 residues. The TCR sequence derives from an adult woman who had mild COVID-19 (a few samples of this study predate the infection). Cell type and time point are not known. The genes are TRBV6-1 and TRBJ2-3, with 9 bases fitting TRBD1. Sequencing used PBMCs or a T cell subset sorted from them (not recorded which). The CDR3 bases are TGTGCCATCCGTCCGGGACAGGGCTCCACAGATACGCAGTATTTT. Protein: CAIRPGQGSTDTQYF.